The clone carrying this TCR beta chain was counted at least ten times. TCRdb independently ran MiXCR on the reads; one entry per CDR3 protein. The data contain around 180,000 distinct CDR3 sequences, 28% of them seen just once; the ten biggest clones take up 30% to 35%. The sample originates from a study of T cell repertoires in cytomegalovirus infection. The V gene lost 2 bases and the J gene lost 8 bases, with 12 bases spanning the gap. This CDR3 contains 14 residues. Germline CDR1 SGHVS, CDR2 FQNEAQ. The V and J genes are TRBV7-8 and TRBJ1-4; D gene uncertain. The TCR sequence derives from a human donor in good health (CMV status not recorded). Some clones in this sample may be carry-over from other donors' samples. Specimen: PBMCs. CDR3 in DNA: TGTGCCAGCAGCTTATCCCCCGGAGCCGAAAAACTGTTTTTT. Translation: CASSLSPGAEKLFF.